The present TCR beta chain was sequenced within a study of T cell responses to AZD1222 COVID-19 vaccine. Turning to the study itself: Second doses were pooled across both intervals (about 4 or about 12 weeks).

V lost 5 bases, J lost 2 bases, and 8 bases stayed unmatched. From germline, CDR1 is SGHRS and CDR2 YFSETQ. CDR3 length equals 16 residues. Overall study results and limits: Vaccine-associated CD4 TCRs ranged over spike, dominating at 160-218 and 743-854. Spike-specific TCR depth and breadth grew after two AZD1222 doses.

Only in-frame clones appear in the TCRdb table, and some are missing; sequencing was by immunoSEQ multiplex PCR. The table shows approximately 140,000 clones, with about 92% occurring only once. Note on this clone: As yet, its antigen is unknown.

The source was peripheral blood, collected on day 0 of AZD1222 vaccination. The chain combines TRBV5-1 with TRBJ2-2; 8 positions agree with TRBD2. The receptor's source is an adult in good health. For the CDR3, the DNA is TGCGCCAGCAGGGAACCTAGCGGGCTTAACACCGGGGAGCTGTTTTTT. Its translation is CASREPSGLNTGELFF.